The subject of this entry is one TCR beta chain. Its antigen is still unknown. Base qualities were left out, and no much larger clone turns up one base away. The immunoSEQ Assay, a bias-controlled multiplex PCR, was used to amplify TCRbeta CDR3 regions from genomic DNA. As for how the authors treated the data: The number of nucleated cells in each sample was estimated from the amplification of reference gene primers within the assay. To quantify the absolute abundance of each unique TCRbeta CDR3 rearrangement, sequence reads were collapsed and filtered. For each sample, productive Simpson clonality was calculated as the square root of Simpson's diversity index over productive rearrangements. TCRdb took this table from immuneACCESS and kept in-frame rearrangements with V and J called. Such tables lack part of the clones; where checked against another copy, unresolved V genes explain under half of the gap, and the rest is unexplained. The D gene and trimming were derived from the DNA, and the V and J assignments and clone size from that table. This sample comprises a few hundred thousand clones, around 88% of them detected only once. The top ten clonotypes cover about 4% of the sample.

The CDR3 runs 15 amino acids, cysteine and phenylalanine included. The sequence is cut down to CDR3 DNA, 45 bases in frame from base 1. CDR1 SEHNR and CDR2 FQNEAQ are derived from the germline V gene (reference sequence). V loses 7 bases at its end and J loses 3 bases; junction bases beyond the gene matches: 9. In the prospective study, participants were about 18 to 95 years old, resided in fewer than 25 geographic areas of the United States, and were enrolled through a virtual design. To assign participants to cohorts, the prospective study relied on clinical history that participants themselves reported in a screening survey and a study questionnaire. Exposed participants had been in contact with someone with a PCR-confirmed or clinician-diagnosed COVID-19 case within 2 weeks of study entry. Mobile phlebotomists in the prospective study collected whole blood, serum and a nasopharyngeal or oropharyngeal swab from every participant. Prospective study participants could optionally give additional blood draws and questionnaires over an approximately two-month period. Before DNA extraction, blood samples from the prospective study were shipped at room temperature or frozen.

This sample is part of a study of blood T cell repertoires in COVID-19 (dated by TCRdb to 2019 to 2021). The study in broad terms: Samples from collaborators originated in the United States, Italy and Spain and spanned both the acute and convalescent phases of COVID-19. HLA class I and class II types, where available, came from metadata supplied by the sample provider rather than from assay-based typing. Subjects who had been exposed to COVID-19, were actively infected with it, or had recovered from it provided the deeply sampled blood TCRbeta repertoires that made up the dataset. The samples were drawn from the first 160 participants of the ongoing ImmuneRACE study and from 950 to 1,500 subjects provided by 6 global collaborators. Nearly every sample came with metadata listing a de-identified subject ID, COVID-19 status, age in years and sex. The repertoires were released in a freely available public database intended as a resource for research on the immune response to SARS-CoV-2. The material from the prospective study consisted of cDNA or gDNA derived from T cells, B-cell-depleted T cells, or PBMCs.

General study outcomes and caveats: The amount of clinical and demographic metadata varied by source and participant and was provided uncurated.

The chain couples TRBV7-9 to TRBJ2-1; 7 bases in the middle match TRBD2. This clonotype was obtained from a woman in her twenties or thirties who had been exposed to COVID-19. The sample consisted of PBMCs or T cells enriched from blood (not recorded which). Read as DNA, the sequence is TGTGCCAGCACCCGGGCGGGGGTGAACTACAATGAGCAGTTCTTC. The resulting protein is CASTRAGVNYNEQFF.